Listed below are T cell receptor beta chains from one sample, sequenced in a study of PD-L1 blockade in urothelial cancer. TCRdb's copy holds only in-frame clones and misses some; the assay was immunoSEQ multiplex PCR. The sample yields roughly 76,000 clones, less than 95% seen once. This material consisted of PBMCs, taken around atezolizumab (anti-PD-L1) treatment. These receptors all come from a woman of 80 years or more with urothelial cancer. Each CDR3 is given with its conserved first and last residue. The D gene is left open where the match is weak. The size of a clone is reported for some rows only, either as once, few or many, or as a class for expanded clones.

>-|TRBV7-9|TRBD1|TRBJ2-7
CASSPVRGQGGGSYEQYF
TGTGCCAGCAGCCCCGTTAGGGGGCAGGGCGGAGGCTCCTACGAGCAGTACTTC
>-|TRBV5-1|TRBD1|TRBJ2-3
CASSKRRPGQGAQSSTDTQYF
TGCGCCAGCAGCAAGCGACGACCGGGACAGGGGGCCCAGAGTAGCACAGATACGCAGTATTTT
>-|TRBV5-4|-|TRBJ2-1
CASSLSGREQFF
TGTGCCAGCAGCTTGAGTGGTAGAGAGCAGTTCTTC
>-|TRBV6-5|-|TRBJ2-1
CATRLRGNEQFF
TGTGCCACCAGACTCCGGGGGAATGAGCAGTTCTTC
>-|TRBV5-4|-|TRBJ1-1
CASSLDLAEAFF
TGTGCCAGCAGCTTGGATTTAGCAGAAGCTTTCTTT
>-|TRBV18|-|TRBJ2-7
CASSPLDSSAYEQYF
TGTGCCAGCTCACCATTAGACTCCTCAGCCTACGAGCAGTACTTC
>-|TRBV7-8|-|TRBJ1-5
CASSLNGQQPQHF
TGTGCCAGCAGCTTAAATGGACAGCAGCCCCAGCATTTT
>-|TRBV5-1|TRBD2|TRBJ2-1
CASRVAGGPGLEQFF
TGCGCCAGCAGGGTGGCGGGAGGGCCGGGATTGGAGCAGTTCTTC
>-|TRBV5-4|-|TRBJ2-7
CASSLEDFGGGEQYF
TGTGCCAGCAGCTTGGAGGACTTCGGTGGCGGCGAGCAGTACTTC
>-|TRBV7-6|-|TRBJ1-1
CASSPAAGAFSTEAFF
TGTGCCAGCAGCCCGGCGGCGGGGGCGTTTTCCACTGAAGCTTTCTTT
>-|TRBV9|TRBD1|TRBJ2-1
CASSSPPRDRDYNEQFF
TGTGCCAGCAGCTCCCCCCCCCGTGACAGGGACTACAATGAGCAGTTCTTC
>once|TRBV10-1|-|TRBJ1-3
CASSESIGNTIYF
TGCGCCAGCAGTGAGTCTATTGGAAACACCATATATTTT
>-|TRBV6-4|-|TRBJ2-6
CASSEAGANVLTF
TGTGCCAGCAGCGAGGCTGGGGCCAACGTCCTGACTTTC
>few|TRBV27|-|TRBJ1-1
CASSPNPAGGKAFF
TGTGCCAGCAGTCCGAATCCGGCGGGGGGAAAAGCTTTCTTT
>-|TRBV6-6|-|TRBJ2-7
CASSYSREAEQYF
TGTGCCAGCAGTTACTCTAGGGAGGCTGAGCAGTACTTC
>-|TRBV23-1|-|TRBJ2-1
CASSQSIKRSYNEQFF
TGCGCCAGCAGTCAATCTATAAAGCGGTCCTACAATGAGCAGTTCTTC
>-|TRBV4-1|TRBD1|TRBJ2-1
CASSQVHTGANEQFF
TGCGCCAGCAGCCAAGTTCACACAGGGGCCAATGAGCAGTTCTTC
>-|TRBV10-3|TRBD2|TRBJ2-1
CAISSLAGVNNEQFF
TGTGCCATCAGTTCCCTAGCGGGAGTTAACAATGAGCAGTTCTTC
>-|TRBV30|-|TRBJ1-5
CAWRGAGVNQPQHF
TGTGCCTGGAGGGGGGCAGGGGTCAATCAGCCCCAGCATTTT
>-|TRBV28|TRBD1|TRBJ1-5
CASRTGVGSGPQHF
TGTGCCAGCAGGACAGGGGTCGGATCGGGGCCCCAGCATTTT
>-|TRBV5-1|TRBD2|TRBJ2-7
CASSLAGLAGRAGSYEQYF
TGCGCCAGCAGCTTGGCGGGACTAGCGGGACGGGCGGGATCCTACGAGCAGTACTTC
>-|TRBV19|-|TRBJ2-7
CASSIPSSYEQYF
TGTGCCAGTAGTATCCCGAGCTCCTACGAGCAGTACTTC